Each of the 28 T cell receptor beta chains below was sequenced from the same sample in a study of neoadjuvant anti-PD-1 for oral cavity cancer. This table comes from immunoSEQ multiplex PCR, and its TCRdb copy is limited to in-frame clones, with some not included. The top ten hold under 3% of the sample, which has 14,000 or so clones, 74% seen once. Noted time point: after neoadjuvant nivolumab, at surgical resection. The sequences come from PBMCs, collected after nivolumab (anti-PD-1) treatment. The receptors stem from a person between 40 and 79 years old with oral cavity squamous cell carcinoma.

The V call is TRBV27, the J call TRBJ2-7; no clear D gene. Germline V lookup: CDR1 MNHEY, CDR2 SMNVEV (reference sequence). The CDR3 has 14 amino acids. V was shortened by 3 bases and J by 7 bases, with 16 bases between the two germline ends. The CDR3 protein is CASSLNSQLGEQYF. DNA for the CDR3: TGTGCCAGCAGTTTGAACAGCCAACTGGGGGAGCAGTACTTC.

The CDR3 DNA reads TGTGCCAGCAGTGGACCGGGAGCGGGTGGAAACACCATATATTTT. Protein product: CASSGPGAGGNTIYF. The chain links TRBV2 to TRBJ1-3; D is unclear. The germline CDR1 and CDR2 sequences are SNHLY and FYNNEI. Trimming shortened V by 4 bases and J by 3 bases, and 13 bases separated the two germline ends. The CDR3 contains 15 residues.

This clone was counted between two and nine times. This chain uses TRBV5-4 with TRBJ2-7; 8 nucleotides line up with TRBD2. CDR1 is SGHNT and CDR2 is YYREEE in the germline V gene (reference sequence). Trimming took 4 bases from V and 1 from J; bases not matched to a gene: 10. This CDR3 is 16 amino acids long. The CDR3 DNA reads as TGTGCCAGCAGCCCTCGCTTAGCGGGGCGTTCCTACGAGCAGTACTTC. Translation gives CASSPRLAGRSYEQYF.

The chain has TRBV6-1 and TRBJ2-7, with D hard to call. CDR1 is MNHNS, CDR2 SASEGT, per germline. There are 14 residues in the CDR3. Trimming cost V 7 bases and J 0 bases, with 13 bases left between them. The CDR3 loop is CASKLQSSSYEQYF. As DNA, the CDR3 is TGTGCCAGCAAATTGCAGAGTAGCTCCTACGAGCAGTACTTC.

The CDR3 nucleotides read TGTGCCAGCAGCGGGACTAGCGGGAGGCCCACAGATACGCAGTATTTT. Amino acid sequence: CASSGTSGRPTDTQYF. V usage is TRBV2 and J usage is TRBJ2-3; TRBD2 matches at 15 bases. The V and J ends lost 6 bases and 2 bases, in that order; junction bases with no gene match: 3. The CDR3 covers 16 residues. In germline, CDR1 is SNHLY, CDR2 FYNNEI.

The chain joins TRBV28 to TRBJ2-3, with 7 bases aligning to TRBD1. The J segment lost 2 bases and the V segment lost 5 bases, leaving 7 bases of the junction unmatched. Germline V gives CDR1 MDHEN, CDR2 SYDVKM. This CDR3 contains 15 residues. The CDR3 loop reads CASSPPGQNTDTQYF. DNA for the CDR3: TGTGCCAGCAGTCCCCCGGGACAGAACACAGATACGCAGTATTTT.

The chain uses TRBV6-4 and TRBJ1-2, with TRBD1 matching 9 bases. CDR3 length: 15 amino acids. Germline values: CDR1 MRHNA, CDR2 SNTAGT. V shed 2 bases, J shed 2 bases, and the junction held 3 bases outside the gene matches. CDR3 DNA sequence: TGTGCCAGCAGTGACGGGACAGGGACAAACTATGGCTACACCTTC. Its translation is CASSDGTGTNYGYTF.

This chain joins TRBV14 and TRBJ2-4, with D perhaps assigned TRBD1 or TRBD2 (5 bases each). This CDR3 contains 12 residues. Trimming removed 4 bases at V and 10 bases at J, with 11 bases between. Germline-derived CDR1 and CDR2 are SGHDN and FVKESK. The CDR3 here is CASSPGPAIQYF. CDR3 DNA: TGTGCCAGCAGCCCGGGACCAGCGATTCAGTACTTC.

V and J are TRBV6-5 and TRBJ1-2; TRBD1 aligns across 8 bases. Trimming at V came to 2 bases and at J to 7 bases, leaving 9 bases not matched to a gene. Per the germline V gene, CDR1 is MNHEY and CDR2 is SVGAGI. This CDR3 region has 15 residues. The CDR3 coding sequence is TGTGCCAGCAGTTACCGAGTCGGACAGGGTACTGGCTACACCTTC. This translates into CASSYRVGQGTGYTF.

The rearrangement joins TRBV7-3 to TRBJ2-2; D is unresolved. Deletions cut 2 bases from V and 0 bases from J, with 10 bases between. The CDR3 length is 16 residues. Germline V gives CDR1 SGHTA, CDR2 FQGTGA. CDR3 coding DNA: TGTGCCAGCAGCTTATCCGTGGGAACGAACACCGGGGAGCTGTTTTTT. Translating it yields CASSLSVGTNTGELFF.

The rearrangement links TRBV6-5 to TRBJ1-3; 10 nucleotides line up with TRBD1. This CDR3 comprises 13 residues. The germline V gene has CDR1 MNHEY and CDR2 SVGAGI. The V gene end was trimmed by 6 bases and the J gene end by 7 bases; junction bases not matched to a gene: 3. CDR3 in amino acids: CASSPTGGNTIYF. The CDR3 region has the DNA TGTGCCAGCAGCCCGACAGGGGGCAACACCATATATTTT.

The CDR3 is CATADRAAGQPQHF. CDR3 nucleotides: TGTGCCACCGCGGACAGGGCCGCAGGTCAGCCCCAGCATTTT. V usage is TRBV6-5 and J usage is TRBJ1-5; 8 bases line up with TRBD1. V shed 10 bases, J shed 6 bases, and the junction held 11 bases outside the gene matches. From germline, CDR1 is MNHEY and CDR2 SVGAGI. The CDR3 is 14 amino acids.

The V gene is TRBV27, the J gene TRBJ2-1; TRBD2 matches 11 bases. J gave up 8 bases and V 5 bases, and 11 bases lay outside the gene matches. Per germline, CDR1 MNHEY and CDR2 SMNVEV (reference sequence). The CDR3 totals 16 residues. The CDR3 DNA follows: TGTGCCAGCAGTCGCCCGTCTAGCGGGAGGACCCATGAGCAGTTCTTC. Its translation is CASSRPSSGRTHEQFF.

The rearrangement joins TRBV6-1 to TRBJ2-1, with a weak D call TRBD1 (5 bases). Germline V gene sequence: CDR1 MNHNS, CDR2 SASEGT. CDR3 size: 12 residues. V lost 5 bases and J lost 8, with 10 bases in between. Written as DNA, the CDR3 is TGTGCCAGCAGTACCTTGACAGATGAGCAGTTCTTC. It is translated as CASSTLTDEQFF.

This rearrangement joins TRBV28 to TRBJ2-2; D might be TRBD1 or TRBD2, each matching 5 bases. Germline assignment: CDR1 MDHEN and CDR2 SYDVKM. The V end was cut by 6 bases, the J end by 4 bases, with 12 bases between. The CDR3 totals 14 residues. The CDR3 here is CASRRDLGTGELFF. In DNA form, the CDR3 reads TGTGCCAGCAGAAGGGACCTTGGCACCGGGGAGCTGTTTTTT.

The rearrangement uses TRBV13 and TRBJ2-7, with D perhaps matching TRBD2 (6 bases). V dropped 2 bases and J dropped 8 bases, with 13 bases sitting between them. Germline V gene lookup returns CDR1 PRHDT and CDR2 FYEKMQ (reference sequence). CDR3 length equals 13 residues. CDR3 loop: CASSLKGLAKQYF. Written as DNA, the CDR3 is TGTGCCAGCAGCTTAAAGGGCCTAGCGAAGCAGTACTTC.

The V call is TRBV10-3, the J call TRBJ1-2, with D unclear. Germline lookup yields CDR1 ENHRY and CDR2 SYGVKD. This CDR3 is 13 amino acids long. Deletions cut 3 bases from V and 2 bases from J, with 7 bases between. The CDR3 bases are TGTGCCATCAGTGACCCCCTAAACTATGGCTACACCTTC. It specifies CAISDPLNYGYTF.

The genes are TRBV5-4 and TRBJ2-1; 10 bases agree with TRBD2. Germline values: CDR1 SGHNT, CDR2 YYREEE (reference sequence). The CDR3 sequence is 19 residues long. Trimming removed 2 bases from V and 3 bases from J; junction bases left unmatched: 14. Written as DNA, the CDR3 is TGTGCCAGCAGCTTTTTGGGGACCTCTAGCGGGGGAATCTACAATGAGCAGTTCTTC. Translated: CASSFLGTSSGGIYNEQFF.

V gene TRBV28 combines with J gene TRBJ2-1; D is unclear. The V end was cut by 3 bases, the J end by 10 bases, with 7 bases between. Germline CDR1 and CDR2: MDHEN and SYDVKM. The CDR3 is 11 residues long. The CDR3, as DNA: TGTGCCAGCAGTTTGTCCCGGGAGCAGTTCTTC. Translated: CASSLSREQFF.

The chain combines TRBV13 with TRBJ2-1; no reliable D call. The CDR3 covers 14 residues. The germline gives CDR1 PRHDT, CDR2 FYEKMQ (reference sequence). V was clipped by 4 bases and J by 10 bases, with 17 bases between them. CDR3 bases: TGTGCCAGCAGCTCATATTCGGGCCCCAGAGAGCAGTTCTTC. It yields the protein CASSSYSGPREQFF.

V usage is TRBV29-1 and J usage is TRBJ2-4; perhaps TRBD1 as D (5 bases). V shed 6 bases and J shed 6 bases, with 15 bases lying between them. Germline-derived CDR1 and CDR2 are SQVTM and ANQGSEA. CDR3 length equals 13 residues. CDR3 DNA: TGCAGCGTAGTAAAACAGGTCGGAAACATTCAGTACTTC. Its protein product is CSVVKQVGNIQYF.

The rearrangement uses TRBV29-1 and TRBJ2-5; D remains ambiguous. V was cut by 4 bases and J by 1 base, with 7 bases left in between. Germline V CDR1 and CDR2: SQVTM, ANQGSEA. This CDR3 has 12 amino acids. DNA of the CDR3: TGCAGCGTTGCTGTGACCCAAGAGACCCAGTACTTC. This encodes CSVAVTQETQYF.

This clone came up once. The V gene is TRBV7-8, the J gene TRBJ2-3; possibly TRBD1 or TRBD2 for D (5 bases each). Trimming took 4 bases from V and 10 from J, leaving 21 bases between them. CDR1 and CDR2 (germline): SGHVS, FQNEAQ. This CDR3 is 15 amino acids long. CDR3 protein: CASSSHGQVGRAQYF. DNA of the CDR3: TGTGCCAGCAGCTCCCATGGGCAGGTGGGACGGGCGCAGTATTTT. Variable domain in full (rest from reference TRBV7-8 and TRBJ2-3): GAGVSQSPRYKVAKRGQDVALRCDPISGHVSLFWYQQALGQGPEFLTYFQNEAQLDKSGLPSDRFFAERPEGSVSTLKIQRTQQEDSAVYLCASSSHGQVGRAQYFGPGTRLTVL.

The chain's CDR3 is CASRPPGLQETQYF. CDR3 nucleotides: TGCGCCAGCAGACCCCCAGGCCTTCAAGAGACCCAGTACTTC. The chain combines TRBV5-1 with TRBJ2-5; no clear D. Between the trimmed V and J ends, which lost 5 bases and 2 bases, there was a span of 13 bases. The germline CDR1 and CDR2 sequences are SGHRS and YFSETQ. The CDR3 sequence is 14 residues long. The variable domain in full, with the rest retrieved from reference TRBV5-1 and TRBJ2-5, is KAGVTQTPRYLIKTRGQQVTLSCSPISGHRSVSWYQQTPGQGLQFLFEYFSETQRNKGNFPGRFSGRQFSNSRSEMNVSTLELGDSALYLCASRPPGLQETQYFGPGTRLLVL.

This sequence joins TRBV2 and TRBJ2-5; 8 nucleotides match TRBD1. CDR1 is SNHLY, CDR2 FYNNEI, per germline. Germline trimming cut 7 bases from V and 6 bases from J; bases unmatched to any gene: 4. The CDR3 is 12 amino acids. CDR3 residues: CASIDRGQTQYF. Written as DNA, the CDR3 is TGTGCCAGCATAGACAGGGGTCAGACCCAGTACTTC.

The rearrangement links TRBV6-5 to TRBJ1-2; no clear D. Germline V gene lookup returns CDR1 MNHEY and CDR2 SVGAGI. V lost 6 bases, J lost 0 bases, and 5 bases lay in between. The CDR3 length is 12 residues. DNA of the CDR3: TGTGCCAGCAGACAGACTAACTATGGCTACACCTTC. It encodes CASRQTNYGYTF.

The rearrangement uses TRBV7-2 and TRBJ1-3, with D possibly TRBD1 on 6 matching bases. With 1 base removed from V and 0 bases from J, the gap between germline ends came to 10 bases. This CDR3 contains 16 residues. Germline loops: CDR1 SGHTA, CDR2 FQGNSA. CDR3 nucleotide sequence: TGTGCCAGCAGCTTAGGACAGGCCGACTCTGGAAACACCATATATTTT. This encodes CASSLGQADSGNTIYF. The variable domain in full, with the rest retrieved from reference TRBV7-2 and TRBJ1-3, is GAGVSQSPSNKVTEKGKDVELRCDPISGHTALYWYRQSLGQGLEFLIYFQGNSAPDKSGLPSDRFSAERTGGSVSTLTIQRTQQEDSAVYLCASSLGQADSGNTIYFGEGSWLTVV.

This chain's CDR3 is CASSIPRRTDTQYF. CDR3 DNA: TGTGCCAGTAGTATCCCTAGACGCACAGATACGCAGTATTTT. The chain has TRBV19 and TRBJ2-3, with D hard to call. The CDR3 totals 14 residues. Germline CDR1 reads LNHDA; CDR2 reads SQIVND (reference sequence). The V and J ends lost 3 bases and 1 base respectively, with 8 bases between them.